This T cell receptor (beta chain) originates from a study of CD8 T cells in ankylosing spondylitis. The CDR3 totals 14 residues. V lost 4 bases to trimming and J lost 0 bases, with 6 bases between them. CDR1 is SGHVS, CDR2 FNYEAQ, per germline. Construction of TCR beta libraries was performed using quantitative 5'-RACE with molecular barcodes. TCRdb redid the calling of the 5' RACE reads with MiXCR, one entry per CDR3 protein. Of hundreds of thousands of distinct CDR3 sequences in the sample, approximately 22% were seen once. The clonotype comes from a male donor with ankylosing spondylitis or in good health (not recorded which). This sequence joins TRBV7-6 and TRBJ2-2; a weak D match, TRBD2 (6 bases). The sample was blood, either unsorted or a sorted T cell fraction (not recorded which). CDR3 loop: CASSWTTNTGELFF. In DNA form, the CDR3 reads TGTGCCAGCAGCTGGACTACGAACACCGGGGAGCTGTTTTTT.